This TCR beta chain is from a study of immune characterization of retroperitoneal liposarcoma. TCRdb reanalysed the PCR reads using MiXCR and keeps one entry per CDR3 protein. The sample shows about 9,200 distinct CDR3 sequences, roughly 29% of them seen only once. There are a few counts of this clonotype. The sequence was collected from a female donor with retroperitoneal liposarcoma. The sample was tumor tissue.

DNA for the CDR3: TGTGCCAGCAGTGAACTAGCGGGTCTTATTGACGAGCAGTTCTTC. This gives the protein CASSELAGLIDEQFF. This chain links TRBV25-1 with TRBJ2-7, with TRBD2 matching 8 bases. The J call may not be correct, given that the DNA end is closer to TRBJ2-1. Looked up from germline, CDR1 is MGHDK and CDR2 is SYGVNS. The CDR3 sequence is 15 residues long.